This T cell receptor (beta chain) originates from a study of blood T cell repertoires in COVID-19. Per the original methods: Counts of nucleated cells, estimated from reference gene primer amplification, were obtained. The table came from immunoSEQ multiplex PCR; TCRdb's copy has only in-frame clones and leaves some out. The DNA was the basis for D and trimming; V, J and clone size are from that table. Here the sample spans roughly 280,000 clones, 90% being singletons. CDR3 length: 15 amino acids. Trimming shortened V by 5 bases and J by 5 bases, and 13 bases separated the two germline ends. Germline V lookup: CDR1 SEHNR, CDR2 FQNEAQ (reference sequence).

Sequencing input: PBMCs or T cells enriched from blood (not recorded which). This chain links TRBV7-9 with TRBJ1-6; perhaps TRBD1 as D (6 bases). The TCR originated in a young woman with acute COVID-19. The CDR3 DNA is TGTGCCAGCAGCCTTACAGGGAACGATAATTCACCCCTCCACTTT. Translated, it gives CASSLTGNDNSPLHF.